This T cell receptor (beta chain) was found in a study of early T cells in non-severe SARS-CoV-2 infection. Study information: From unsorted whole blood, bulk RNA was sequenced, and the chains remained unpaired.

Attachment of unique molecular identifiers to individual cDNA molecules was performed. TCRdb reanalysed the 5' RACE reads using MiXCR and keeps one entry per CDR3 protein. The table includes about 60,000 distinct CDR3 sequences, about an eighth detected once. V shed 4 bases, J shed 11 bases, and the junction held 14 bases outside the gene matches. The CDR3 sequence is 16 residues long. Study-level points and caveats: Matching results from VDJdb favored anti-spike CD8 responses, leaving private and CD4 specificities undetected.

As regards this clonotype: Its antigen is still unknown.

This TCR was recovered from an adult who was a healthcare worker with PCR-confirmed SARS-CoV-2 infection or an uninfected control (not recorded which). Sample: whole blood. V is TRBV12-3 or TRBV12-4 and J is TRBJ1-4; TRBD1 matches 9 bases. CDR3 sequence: CASSSGPGQGGLKLFF. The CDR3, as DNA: TGTGCCAGCAGTTCTGGACCGGGACAGGGAGGTTTGAAACTGTTTTTT.